This T cell receptor beta chain was captured by sequencing in a study of blood T cell repertoires in COVID-19. The cohort comprised adults aged about 18 to 100 years residing in approximately 25 US areas. Clinical history as reported by participants underpinned cohort assignment. Germline V gene data show CDR1 as LGHNA and CDR2 as YSLEER. The CDR3 loop spans 15 amino acids. V was trimmed by 0 bases and J by 5 bases, leaving 11 bases between them. Authors' data handling: Amplification of reference gene primers provided the estimated nucleated cell counts. Sequencing used immunoSEQ multiplex PCR; TCRdb keeps in-frame clones, though not all of them. That table furnishes V, J and clone size, whereas the DNA furnished D and trimming. The sample consists of roughly 420,000 clones, around 87% of them appearing once.

This sequence originates from a woman aged 25 to 39 with acute COVID-19. The rearrangement joins TRBV4-3 to TRBJ2-1; no definite D call. The sample comprised PBMCs or T cells enriched from blood (not recorded which). The CDR3 DNA reads TGCGCCAGCAGCCAAGAATCAATAGCCCACAATGAGCAGTTCTTC. The encoded protein is CASSQESIAHNEQFF.